This TCR beta chain appears in the sequencing data of a study of shared clonotypes between healthy human individuals. This CDR3 contains 16 residues. The germline CDR1 and CDR2 sequences are SGHRS and YFSETQ. Trimming removed 4 bases from V and 0 bases from J; junction bases left unmatched: 6. This clone was seen more than once but under ten times. Each donor was a Caucasian adult residing in Nashville, Tennessee. TCRdb's copy holds only in-frame clones and misses some; the assay was immunoSEQ multiplex PCR. The repertoire holds under 600,000 clones, with around three quarters as singletons. The chain couples TRBV5-1 to TRBJ2-3; 9 nucleotides agree with TRBD2. The TCR sequence derives from a middle-aged woman in good health. Some clones in this sample may be carry-over from other donors' samples. Sequencing input: PBMCs. The CDR3 DNA reads as TGCGCCAGCAGCACCGAGCGGGAGGCGAGCACAGATACGCAGTATTTT. Its protein is CASSTEREASTDTQYF.